A selection of T cell receptor beta chains follows, all from one sample in a study of glioma-infiltrating T cells after dendritic cell vaccination. TCRdb keeps only in-frame clones here, not all; method: immunoSEQ multiplex PCR. The sample records approximately 100,000 clones, 81% being singletons. The source material was blood, sampled before dendritic cell vaccination. The source is a human donor with glioblastoma. Both conserved end residues are part of each CDR3. The order of the fields is V gene, CDR3 protein.

v_gene: TRBV5-4; CDR3aa: CASETSGGSYNEQFF
v_gene: TRBV11-2; CDR3aa: CASSSTPGQGGRGYTF
v_gene: TRBV10-1; CDR3aa: CASRGGDTEAFF
v_gene: TRBV27; CDR3aa: CASTPLVGDSPLHF
v_gene: TRBV5-1; CDR3aa: CASSIPGQGAYGYTF
v_gene: TRBV11-2; CDR3aa: CASSLGIQGQETQYF
v_gene: TRBV7-6; CDR3aa: CASSYREFYNEQFF
v_gene: TRBV14; CDR3aa: CASSQSRWAGHTDTQYF
v_gene: TRBV27; CDR3aa: CASRTTGLGYEQYF
v_gene: TRBV11-3; CDR3aa: CASSLHAYGTESYEQYF
v_gene: TRBV6-5; CDR3aa: CASSSTGWEGYTF
v_gene: TRBV6-1; CDR3aa: CASSEDPDLVSYEQYF
v_gene: TRBV29-1; CDR3aa: CSAGTSGGETQYF
v_gene: TRBV6-5; CDR3aa: CASKTGGGNTIYF
v_gene: TRBV19; CDR3aa: CASGGQAGGEQYF
v_gene: TRBV5-1; CDR3aa: CASSPGANYGYTF
v_gene: TRBV13; CDR3aa: CASSSGQQNYGYTF
v_gene: TRBV5-1; CDR3aa: CASSFFKGLFSPLHF
v_gene: TRBV7-2; CDR3aa: CASSLRGGQALWSQYF
v_gene: TRBV6-4; CDR3aa: CASSPTSNYNEQFF
v_gene: TRBV7-2; CDR3aa: CASNPPDRTGGSEQFF
v_gene: TRBV10-3; CDR3aa: CAIKRDSANYGYTF
v_gene: TRBV2; CDR3aa: CASRRGLRSGNTIYF
v_gene: TRBV30; CDR3aa: CACAGFNDSPLHF
v_gene: TRBV15; CDR3aa: CATSSGMGAATYEQYF
v_gene: TRBV5-6; CDR3aa: CASSSWTGSYEQYF
v_gene: TRBV19; CDR3aa: CASLTGQPYEQYF
v_gene: TRBV28; CDR3aa: CASSSNLQGENTEAFF
v_gene: TRBV11-3; CDR3aa: CASSPRRPNTEAFF